These 27 T cell receptor beta chains were sequenced from one sample in a study of regulatory T cells in long-lasting Graves disease. TCR beta libraries were built with iRepertoire HTBI primers and Arm-PCR of CDR3 regions. TCRdb used MiXCR to reprocess the multiplex PCR reads, holding one entry per CDR3 protein. The sample includes fewer than 650,000 distinct CDR3 sequences, approximately 16% of them seen just once. Time point reported: newly diagnosed GD, antithyroid drugs for less than 3 months. With RNA extracted from PBMCs as input, the TCR library was made. These same data were also listed under a study on T cells in Graves' hyperthyroidism and ophthalmopathy.

The material was peripheral blood mononuclear cells (PBMCs), obtained at new diagnosis, from a patient treated with antithyroid drugs. The receptors were gathered from a man between 18 and 29 years old with Graves disease.

This clonotype was detected a few times. A much larger clone differs by one base, so this may be a read error. The chain is built from TRBV11-2 and TRBJ2-7, with D perhaps matching TRBD2 (5 bases). This CDR3 has 15 amino acids. The ends were cut back, 6 bases at V and 7 bases at J, with 22 bases in the middle. Looked up from germline, CDR1 is SGHAT and CDR2 is FQNNGV. The CDR3 nucleotides are TGTGCCAGCAGATACGGCGGGCTAGTCTACAATGAGCAGTACTTC. Its translation: CASRYGGLVYNEQYF.

The V call is TRBV7-2, the J call TRBJ2-7; 12 bases line up with TRBD1. The CDR3 is 14 amino acids. From germline, CDR1 is SGHTA and CDR2 FQGNSA. V lost 4 bases, J lost 6 bases, and 4 bases stayed unmatched. CDR3 protein: CASSYRDRGREQYF. CDR3 DNA sequence: TGTGCCAGCAGCTACCGGGACAGGGGGCGCGAGCAGTACTTC.

Many counts were recorded for this clonotype. The genes are TRBV2 and TRBJ2-5; 10 bases line up with TRBD1. J was trimmed by 6 bases and V by 11 bases; bases with no gene match: 12. Looked up from germline, CDR1 is SNHLY and CDR2 is FYNNEI. The CDR3 runs 14 residues. CDR3 residues: CAVKGGDRGQTQYF. In DNA, the CDR3 is TGTGCCGTCAAGGGGGGGGACAGGGGACAGACCCAGTACTTC.

This clonotype has a handful of counts. V usage is TRBV25-1 and J usage is TRBJ2-7; TRBD1 matches 9 bases. The germline gives CDR1 MGHDK, CDR2 SYGVNS. With 3 bases clipped from V and 6 bases from J, the junction kept 12 bases outside the gene matches. The CDR3 has 16 residues. The CDR3 nucleotides read TGTGCCAGCAGTGAGGGGGACAGGGACAGGGTTTTCGAGCAGTACTTC. Translation: CASSEGDRDRVFEQYF.

V usage is TRBV5-1 and J usage is TRBJ2-6; possibly TRBD2 for D (6 bases). V shed 4 bases and J shed 3 bases, with 17 bases lying between them. The CDR3 totals 17 residues. Germline V gives CDR1 SGHRS, CDR2 YFSETQ. The CDR3 spells CASSPLDPGGGANVLTF. In DNA, the CDR3 is TGCGCCAGCAGCCCACTGGACCCCGGGGGTGGGGCCAACGTCCTGACTTTC.

This clonotype occurred many times. The chain uses TRBV5-1 and TRBJ2-3; a possible D gene is TRBD1 (6 bases). There are 14 residues in the CDR3. Trimming pared 3 bases from V and 3 bases from J, leaving 11 bases between. Germline V gives CDR1 SGHRS, CDR2 YFSETQ. The CDR3: CASSSTGTTDTQYF. CDR3 DNA: TGCGCCAGCAGCTCAACAGGGACAACAGATACGCAGTATTTT.

This clonotype was counted ten times or more. This chain links TRBV7-2 with TRBJ2-7; 7 nucleotides match TRBD2. The CDR3 length is 14 residues. Germline V gene data show CDR1 as SGHTA and CDR2 as FQGNSA. The V segment lost 3 bases and the J segment 4 bases; nucleotides outside the gene matches: 6. In nucleotides, the CDR3 is TGTGCCAGCAGCTTGGGAGCGGGACCATACGAGCAGTACTTC. Encoded protein: CASSLGAGPYEQYF. The variable domain in full, completed from reference TRBV7-2 and TRBJ2-7, reads GAGVSQSPSNKVTEKGKDVELRCDPISGHTALYWYRQSLGQGLEFLIYFQGNSAPDKSGLPSDRFSAERTGGSVSTLTIQRTQQEDSAVYLCASSLGAGPYEQYFGPGTRLTVT.

CDR3 bases: TGCGCCAGCAGCTCCCCTTTGGGTGAAGCTTTCTTT. This encodes CASSSPLGEAFF. The rearrangement links TRBV5-1 to TRBJ1-1; D is unclear. V shed 3 bases and J shed 7 bases, with 10 bases lying between them. The germline V gene has CDR1 SGHRS and CDR2 YFSETQ. This CDR3 has 12 residues.

In its sample, this clonotype was seen a few times. DNA of the CDR3: TGTGCCAGCAGCTTAGTTCCACAGATCAATCAGCCCCAGCATTTT. It codes for CASSLVPQINQPQHF. The chain has TRBV7-2 and TRBJ1-5, with unresolved D. CDR1 and CDR2 (germline): SGHTA, FQGNSA. This CDR3 is 15 amino acids long. V dropped 1 base and J dropped 3 bases, with 10 bases sitting between them. Full variable domain (remainder filled in from reference TRBV7-2 and TRBJ1-5): GAGVSQSPSNKVTEKGKDVELRCDPISGHTALYWYRQSLGQGLEFLIYFQGNSAPDKSGLPSDRFSAERTGGSVSTLTIQRTQQEDSAVYLCASSLVPQINQPQHFGDGTRLSIL.

Note on this clonotype: A single base is all that separates this from a far larger clone, so a read error is likely. In this CDR3 the conserved last residue, phenylalanine or tryptophan, is missing, so a read error is likely. The chain couples TRBV7-3 to TRBJ1-1; D call uncertain. V lost 5 bases to trimming and J lost 0 bases, with 7 bases between them. In germline, CDR1 is SGHTA, CDR2 FQGTGA. CDR3 length: 13 residues. Here the CDR3 reads CASSPPMNTEAFL. For the CDR3, the DNA is TGTGCCAGCAGCCCACCGATGAACACTGAAGCTTTCCTT.

This clonotype was seen a few times. The V call is TRBV29-1, the J call TRBJ2-7; D is undetermined. Germline CDR1 and CDR2: SQVTM and ANQGSEA. The V and J ends lost 6 bases and 3 bases respectively, with 18 bases between them. CDR3 length: 14 amino acids. The CDR3 DNA reads as TGCAGCGTCCATCTACCTAACTCGGGCTACGAGCAGTACTTC. Its translation is CSVHLPNSGYEQYF.

The V and J genes are TRBV18 and TRBJ1-4, with a tentative D call TRBD1 (5 bases). Germline values: CDR1 KGHSH, CDR2 LQKENI. This CDR3 spans 17 amino acids. V lost 6 bases to trimming and J lost 2 bases, with 19 bases between them. The CDR3 is CASSLDVGVRTNEKLFF. The DNA of the CDR3 is TGTGCCAGCTCGCTCGACGTAGGGGTTCGGACTAATGAAAAACTGTTTTTT.

This clonotype has ten or more counts. V gene TRBV30 combines with J gene TRBJ2-7; D is ambiguous. V was clipped by 2 bases and J by 9 bases, with 17 bases between them. This CDR3 comprises 13 residues. Germline values: CDR1 GTSNPN, CDR2 SVGIG (reference sequence). CDR3 nucleotide sequence: TGTGCCTGGAGTAACAAGGGAACGATGGGGCAGTACTTC. Protein: CAWSNKGTMGQYF.

The sample holds a few counts of this clonotype. J is TRBJ2-7 and V is TRBV3-1; D is possibly TRBD2 (5 bases). This CDR3 is 12 amino acids long. The germline CDR1 and CDR2 sequences are LGHDT and YNNKEL (reference sequence). V was clipped by 6 bases and J by 6 bases, with 12 bases between them. In DNA, the CDR3 is TGTGCCAGCAGGTCACTAGGGTCCGAGCAGTACTTC. It encodes CASRSLGSEQYF.

The chain links TRBV6-1 to TRBJ1-2, with TRBD1 matching over 10 bases. The germline CDR1 and CDR2 sequences are MNHNS and SASEGT. V shed 8 bases and J 5 bases; nucleotides not matched to a gene: 11. The CDR3 sequence is 15 residues long. Here the CDR3 DNA reads TGTGCCAGCCTCTCTCGGGACAGGGGCGAATATGGCTACACCTTC. Its protein is CASLSRDRGEYGYTF.

In regard to this clonotype: Being one base from a much bigger clone, this may be a read error. CDR3: CASSYGPFHEQFF. The CDR3 DNA reads TGTGCCAGCAGCTACGGACCATTCCACGAGCAGTTCTTC. The genes are TRBV7-2 and TRBJ2-5; no reliable D call. The end of the DNA aligns better with TRBJ2-1, so the J call may be wrong. The germline CDR1 and CDR2 sequences are SGHTA and FQGNSA. CDR3 length: 13 amino acids.

This clonotype has a count of ten or more. This chain links TRBV5-1 with TRBJ2-3, with TRBD1 matching over 9 bases. There are 16 residues in the CDR3. Germline-derived CDR1 and CDR2 are SGHRS and YFSETQ. J gave up 5 bases and V 0 bases, and 7 bases lay outside the gene matches. The CDR3 nucleotides are TGCGCCAGCAGCTTGGCCGGGACAGGGCGTGTAGATACGCAGTATTTT. Translation gives CASSLAGTGRVDTQYF.

This clonotype was seen more than once but under ten times. V gene TRBV5-4 combines with J gene TRBJ2-4; 11 nucleotides match TRBD2. The CDR3 loop spans 18 amino acids. V lost 2 bases, J lost 4 bases, and 11 bases stayed unmatched. Germline values: CDR1 SGHNT, CDR2 YYREEE (reference sequence). The CDR3 sequence is CASSFGGTSGRIKNIQYF. The CDR3 coding sequence is TGTGCCAGCAGCTTCGGAGGGACTAGCGGAAGGATTAAAAACATTCAGTACTTC.

This clonotype was seen many times. The V call is TRBV20-1, the J call TRBJ2-3, with TRBD2 matching over 9 bases. The V gene end was trimmed by 0 bases and the J gene end by 4 bases; junction bases not matched to a gene: 5. The CDR3 is 15 amino acids. Germline V gene data show CDR1 as DFQATT and CDR2 as SNEGSKA (reference sequence). For the CDR3, the DNA is TGCAGTGCTAGAGATCGCGGGAGGGGCCCAGATACGCAGTATTTT. Protein: CSARDRGRGPDTQYF.

In this sample, this clonotype turned up a few times. This sequence joins TRBV12-3 or TRBV12-4 and TRBJ1-5, with D possibly TRBD1 on 5 matching bases. The CDR3 consists of 16 residues. The V end was cut by 1 base, the J end by 0 bases, with 10 bases between. The CDR3 is CASSLGGGYSNQPQHF. The CDR3 region has the DNA TGTGCCAGCAGTTTAGGGGGCGGATATAGCAATCAGCCCCAGCATTTT.

This clonotype was observed a handful of times. The chain has TRBV4-1 and TRBJ2-3, with 12 positions matching TRBD2. J gave up 4 bases and V 4 bases, and 9 bases lay outside the gene matches. CDR1 and CDR2 from the germline V gene are MGHRA and YSYEKL. The CDR3 is 17 amino acids. CDR3 in DNA: TGCGCCAGCAGCCGGAGACTAGCGGGAGAAGTGGCAGATACGCAGTATTTT. Its translation is CASSRRLAGEVADTQYF.

The V and J genes are TRBV9 and TRBJ2-1; the match to TRBD2 covers 13 bases. The length of the CDR3 is 17 residues. Germline V gene data show CDR1 as SGDLS and CDR2 as YYNGEE. The V gene end was trimmed by 4 bases and the J gene end by 5 bases; junction bases not matched to a gene: 9. The CDR3 protein is CASSPGTSGDLHNEQFF. In nucleotides, the CDR3 is TGTGCCAGCAGCCCCGGGACTAGCGGGGACCTTCACAATGAGCAGTTCTTC.

The CDR3 region is CATRTSGSFAGELFF. CDR3 DNA sequence: TGTGCCACGAGGACTAGCGGGAGTTTCGCCGGGGAGCTGTTTTTT. This chain connects TRBV15 to TRBJ2-2; 13 bases agree with TRBD2. Germline assignment: CDR1 LNHNV and CDR2 YYDKDF (reference sequence). The CDR3 has 15 amino acids. V trimming: 9 bases; J trimming: 6 bases; junction bases outside the gene matches: 7. Variable domain in full (rest from reference TRBV15 and TRBJ2-2): DAMVIQNPRYQVTQFGKPVTLSCSQTLNHNVMYWYQQKSSQAPKLLFHYYDKDFNNEADTPDNFQSRRPNTSFCFLDIRSPGLGDTAMYLCATRTSGSFAGELFFGEGSRLTVL.

The genes are TRBV19 and TRBJ2-1; D remains ambiguous. The germline V gene encodes CDR1 LNHDA and CDR2 SQIVND (reference sequence). V dropped 7 bases and J dropped 2 bases, with 12 bases sitting between them. This CDR3 has 14 residues. The CDR3 is CASIQPPAYNEQFF. For the CDR3, the DNA is TGTGCCAGTATACAGCCGCCCGCCTACAATGAGCAGTTCTTC.

As for this clonotype: The junction differs from germline at one of its ends, possibly a read error. This chain joins TRBV29-1 and TRBJ2-5, with D unclear. The CDR3 is made up of 14 amino acids. Germline V lookup: CDR1 SQVTM, CDR2 ANQGSEA. The CDR3 nucleotides read TGCAGCGTCGAAGAAGGGCCTCTCGCGGAGACCCAGTACTTC. Translation: CSVEEGPLAETQYF. The full variable domain, rest sourced from reference TRBV29-1 and TRBJ2-5, is SAVISQKPSRDICQRGTSLTIQCQVDSQVTMMFWYRQQPGQSLTLIATANQGSEATYESGFVIDKFPISRPNLTFSTLTVSNMSPEDSSIYLCSVEEGPLAETQYFGPGTRLLVL.

This clonotype has at least ten counts. The V gene is TRBV7-9, the J gene TRBJ1-4; no definite D call. Trimming cost V 5 bases and J 8 bases, with 15 bases left between them. In germline, CDR1 is SEHNR, CDR2 FQNEAQ (reference sequence). The CDR3 has 14 amino acids. The chain's CDR3 is CASSPELGGEKLFF. The DNA of the CDR3 is TGTGCCAGCAGCCCAGAACTGGGTGGCGAAAAACTGTTTTTT. Filled out from reference TRBV7-9 and TRBJ1-4, the complete variable domain reads DTGVSQNPRHKITKRGQNVTFRCDPISEHNRLYWYRQTLGQGPEFLTYFQNEAQLEKSRLLSDRFSAERPKGSFSTLEIQRTEQGDSAMYLCASSPELGGEKLFFGSGTQLSVL.

This clonotype was seen only a few times. The V and J genes are TRBV20-1 and TRBJ2-7; D may be TRBD2 (6 bases). Germline assignment: CDR1 DFQATT and CDR2 SNEGSKA (reference sequence). This CDR3 contains 14 residues. The V gene lost 6 bases and the J gene lost 0 bases, with 15 bases spanning the gap. CDR3 loop: CSALGTARSYEQYF. The CDR3 nucleotides are TGCAGTGCCCTGGGGACTGCCCGCTCCTACGAGCAGTACTTC.